This paragraph covers one T cell receptor beta chain sequence. Antigen specificity is unknown. The junction differs from germline at one of its ends, possibly a read error. In the original workflow: Differences in CDR3 between clinicopathological groups were drawn on to build a classifier intended to discriminate distant-metastatic papillary thyroid cancer patients. Using MiXCR, TCRdb re-called clones from the PCR reads. The V and J calls and clone size come from TCRdb's table, not from the authors' own analysis. The table has about 85,000 clones, around 7.8% seen once; the top ten hold 8% to 10%. No treatment of any kind had been given to any patient before thyroid surgery. These data originate in a study of metastatic and nonmetastatic thyroid tumors. Study in general: Both malignant and benign thyroid patients supplied peripheral blood and tumor or nodule tissue samples, across which the repertoires of these patients were then compared.

Study-wide findings and caveats: It was reported that TCR beta diversity was significantly higher in malignant thyroid tumors than benign nodules, in blood and tumor.

From germline, CDR1 is SSHAT and CDR2 FNYEAQ (reference sequence). The CDR3 length is 17 residues. The rearrangement uses TRBV7-7 and TRBJ2-7; D perhaps matches TRBD1 (5 bases). The receptor comes from a female donor with papillary thyroid cancer or a benign thyroid nodule (not recorded which). Some clones in this sample may be carry-over from other donors' samples. Material for sequencing was blood. CDR3 region: CASSLDCPGQSSYEQYF. CDR3 DNA: TGTGCCAGCAGCTTAGATTGCCCCGGACAAAGCTCCTACGAACAGTACTTC.